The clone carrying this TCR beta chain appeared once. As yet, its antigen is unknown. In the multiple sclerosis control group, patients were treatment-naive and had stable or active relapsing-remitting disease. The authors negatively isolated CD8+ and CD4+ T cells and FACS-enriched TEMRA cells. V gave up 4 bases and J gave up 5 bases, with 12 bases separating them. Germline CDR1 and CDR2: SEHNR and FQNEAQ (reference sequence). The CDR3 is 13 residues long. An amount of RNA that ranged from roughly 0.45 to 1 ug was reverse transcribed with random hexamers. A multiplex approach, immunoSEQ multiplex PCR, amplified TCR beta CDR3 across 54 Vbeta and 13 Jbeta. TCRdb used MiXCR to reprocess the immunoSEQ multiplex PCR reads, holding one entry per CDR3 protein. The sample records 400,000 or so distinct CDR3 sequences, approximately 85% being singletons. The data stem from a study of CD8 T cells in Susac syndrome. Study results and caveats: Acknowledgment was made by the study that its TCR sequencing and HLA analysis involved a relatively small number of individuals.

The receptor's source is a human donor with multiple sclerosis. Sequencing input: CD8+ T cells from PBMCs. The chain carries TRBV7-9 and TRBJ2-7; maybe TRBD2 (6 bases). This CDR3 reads CASSSPGDDEQYF. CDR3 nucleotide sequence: TGTGCCAGCAGCTCACCGGGGGACGACGAGCAGTACTTC.